The clone carrying this T cell receptor beta chain was counted between two and nine times. Its antigen is currently unknown. The data were obtained in a study of human T cells and chemical hapten exposure. Study outcomes and limitations: PT1 expanded TCR counts correlated positively with patch test score. Unchanged with DPC sensitization were TCRs above 1 in 1000 frequency.

MiXCR was run by TCRdb on the RACE reads, yielding one entry per CDR3 protein. The sample contains some 400,000 distinct CDR3 sequences, 4.8% of which appear only once. Trimming removed 2 bases from V and 3 bases from J; junction bases left unmatched: 7. Germline assignment: CDR1 MNHNS and CDR2 SASEGT. The CDR3 is made up of 17 amino acids. Time point of the sample: patch test 1, 2 weeks after DPC sensitization. Sample treatment: therapeutic diphenylcyclopropenone sensitization with weekly scalp DPC. Donors, patients with alopecia ranging from 18 to 70 years old and judged suitable for DPC, provided samples.

This TCR came from a woman between 50 and 59 years old with alopecia areata. Some clones in this sample may be carry-over from other donors' samples. The sequenced sample was whole blood, obtained in connection with sensitization to the hapten diphenylcyclopropenone (DPC). The chain joins TRBV6-1 to TRBJ2-7; 13 positions match TRBD2. As DNA, the CDR3 is TGTGCCAGCAGTGAACTGGGACTAGCGGGGAATAGCTACGAGCAGTACTTC. Amino acid sequence: CASSELGLAGNSYEQYF.